This record covers a single T cell receptor (beta chain). The antigen remains undetermined. The method was immunoSEQ multiplex PCR; TCRdb's version includes in-frame clones alone and lacks a portion of them. The sample holds fewer than 120,000 clones, over 85% seen once. This sample was taken from a study of T cell responses to AZD1222 COVID-19 vaccine. CDR3 size: 17 residues. The germline V gene encodes CDR1 SGHNT and CDR2 YENEEA. J was trimmed by 10 bases and V by 5 bases; bases with no gene match: 17. Study-wide points: Clonal diversity was possibly underestimated; the donors were predominantly white British and more often female.

Sample: peripheral blood, taken 28 days after the second AZD1222 dose. The TCR sequence derives from an adult who received the AZD1222 COVID-19 vaccine. The gene calls are TRBV11-3 and TRBJ2-1, with 10 nucleotides matching TRBD2. The CDR3 loop is CASSTEVASGGMDEQFF. The CDR3, as DNA: TGTGCCAGCAGCACAGAGGTCGCTAGCGGGGGAATGGACGAGCAGTTCTTC. Variable domain in full (rest from reference TRBV11-3 and TRBJ2-1): EAGVVQSPRYKIIEKKQPVAFWCNPISGHNTLYWYLQNLGQGPELLIRYENEEAVDDSQLPKDRFSAERLKGVDSTLKIQPAELGDSAVYLCASSTEVASGGMDEQFFGPGTRLTVL.